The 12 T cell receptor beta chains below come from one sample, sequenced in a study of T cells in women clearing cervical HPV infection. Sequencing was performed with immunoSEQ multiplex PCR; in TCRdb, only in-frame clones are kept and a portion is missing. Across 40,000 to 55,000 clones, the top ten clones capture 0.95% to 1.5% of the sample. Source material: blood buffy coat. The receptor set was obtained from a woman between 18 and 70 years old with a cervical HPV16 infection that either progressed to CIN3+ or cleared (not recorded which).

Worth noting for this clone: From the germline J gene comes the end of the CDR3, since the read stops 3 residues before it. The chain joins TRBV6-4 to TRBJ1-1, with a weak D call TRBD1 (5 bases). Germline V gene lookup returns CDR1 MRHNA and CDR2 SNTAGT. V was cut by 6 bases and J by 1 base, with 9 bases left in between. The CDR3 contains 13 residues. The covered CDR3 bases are TGTGCCAGCAGAGGACATCAGAACACTGAA. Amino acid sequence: CASRGHQNTE. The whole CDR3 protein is CASRGHQNTEAFF.

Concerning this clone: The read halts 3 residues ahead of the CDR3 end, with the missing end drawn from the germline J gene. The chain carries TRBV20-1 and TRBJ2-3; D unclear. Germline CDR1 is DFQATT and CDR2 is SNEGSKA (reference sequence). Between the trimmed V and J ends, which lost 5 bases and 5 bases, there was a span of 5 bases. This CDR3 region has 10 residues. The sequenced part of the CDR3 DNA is TGCAGTGCTCAGATAGATACG. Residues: CSAQIDT. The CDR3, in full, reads CSAQIDTQYF.

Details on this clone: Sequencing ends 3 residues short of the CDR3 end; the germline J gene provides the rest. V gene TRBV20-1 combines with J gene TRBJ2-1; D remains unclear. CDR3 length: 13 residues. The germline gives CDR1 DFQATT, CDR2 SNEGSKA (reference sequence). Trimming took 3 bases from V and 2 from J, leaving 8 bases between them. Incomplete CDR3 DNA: TGCAGTGCTAGGAGCGAGACCTACAATGAG. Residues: CSARSETYNE. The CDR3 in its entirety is CSARSETYNEQFF.

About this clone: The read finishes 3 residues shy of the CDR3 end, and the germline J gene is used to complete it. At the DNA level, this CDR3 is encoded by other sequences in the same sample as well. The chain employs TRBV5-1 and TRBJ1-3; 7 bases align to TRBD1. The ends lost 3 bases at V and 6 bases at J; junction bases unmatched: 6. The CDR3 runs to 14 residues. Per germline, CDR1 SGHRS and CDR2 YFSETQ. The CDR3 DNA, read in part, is TGCGCCAGCAGCTCCTTTGACAGGGAAAACACC. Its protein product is CASSSFDRENT. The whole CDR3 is CASSSFDRENTIYF.

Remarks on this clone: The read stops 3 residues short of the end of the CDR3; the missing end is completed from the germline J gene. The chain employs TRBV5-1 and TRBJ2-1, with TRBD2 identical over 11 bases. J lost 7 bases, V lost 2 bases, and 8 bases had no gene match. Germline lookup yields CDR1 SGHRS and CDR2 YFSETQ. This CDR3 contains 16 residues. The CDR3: CASSFQTSGIVNEQFF. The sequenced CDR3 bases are TGCGCCAGCAGCTTCCAGACTAGCGGGATAGTAAATGAG.

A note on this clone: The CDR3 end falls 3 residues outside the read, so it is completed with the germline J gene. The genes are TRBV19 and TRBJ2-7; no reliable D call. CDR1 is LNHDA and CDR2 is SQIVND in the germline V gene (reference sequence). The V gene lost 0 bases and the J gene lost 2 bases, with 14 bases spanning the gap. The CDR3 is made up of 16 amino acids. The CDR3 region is CASSIDRGYLPYEQYF. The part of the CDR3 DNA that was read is TGTGCCAGTAGTATAGATCGCGGCTACCTTCCCTACGAG.

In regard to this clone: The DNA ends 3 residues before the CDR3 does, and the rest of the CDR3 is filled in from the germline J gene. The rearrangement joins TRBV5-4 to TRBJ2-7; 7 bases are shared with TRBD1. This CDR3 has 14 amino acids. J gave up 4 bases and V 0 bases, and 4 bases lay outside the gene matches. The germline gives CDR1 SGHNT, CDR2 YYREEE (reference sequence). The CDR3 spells CASSLEGGRYEQYF. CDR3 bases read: TGTGCCAGCAGCTTGGAAGGGGGCAGGTACGAG.

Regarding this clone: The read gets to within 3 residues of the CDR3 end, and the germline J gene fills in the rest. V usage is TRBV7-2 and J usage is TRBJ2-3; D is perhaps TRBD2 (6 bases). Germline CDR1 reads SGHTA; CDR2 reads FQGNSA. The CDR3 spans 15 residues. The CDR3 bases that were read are TGTGCCAGCAGCCTGGCGGGTAGCGGAGGGGAGACG. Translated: CASSLAGSGGET. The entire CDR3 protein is CASSLAGSGGETQYF. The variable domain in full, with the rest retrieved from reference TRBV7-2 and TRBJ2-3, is GAGVSQSPSNKVTEKGKDVELRCDPISGHTALYWYRQSLGQGLEFLIYFQGNSAPDKSGLPSDRFSAERTGGSVSTLTIQRTQQEDSAVYLCASSLAGSGGETQYFGPGTRLTVL.

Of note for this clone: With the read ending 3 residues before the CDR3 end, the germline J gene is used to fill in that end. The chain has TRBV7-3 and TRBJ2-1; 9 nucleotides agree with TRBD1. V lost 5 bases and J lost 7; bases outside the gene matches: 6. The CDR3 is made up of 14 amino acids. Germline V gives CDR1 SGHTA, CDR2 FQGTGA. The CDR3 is CASSPQGAKNEQFF. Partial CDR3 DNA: TGTGCCAGCAGCCCACAGGGGGCGAAAAATGAG.

The CDR3 sequence: CASSQDEHQNYGYTF. The part of the CDR3 DNA that was read is TGCGCCAGCAGCCAAGATGAACATCAGAACTATGGC. This sequence joins TRBV4-1 and TRBJ1-2, with D hard to call. The read halts 3 residues ahead of the CDR3 end, with the missing end drawn from the germline J gene. V lost 0 bases to trimming and J lost 2 bases, with 10 bases between them. There are 15 residues in the CDR3. CDR1 is MGHRA and CDR2 is YSYEKL in the germline V gene.

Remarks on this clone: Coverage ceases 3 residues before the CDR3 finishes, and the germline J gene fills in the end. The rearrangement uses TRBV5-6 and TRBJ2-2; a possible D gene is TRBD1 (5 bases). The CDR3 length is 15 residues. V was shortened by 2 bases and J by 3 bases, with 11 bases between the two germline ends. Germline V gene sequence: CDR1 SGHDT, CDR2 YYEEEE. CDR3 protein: CASSLGRVYTGELFF. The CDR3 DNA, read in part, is TGTGCCAGCAGCTTAGGCAGGGTGTACACCGGGGAG.

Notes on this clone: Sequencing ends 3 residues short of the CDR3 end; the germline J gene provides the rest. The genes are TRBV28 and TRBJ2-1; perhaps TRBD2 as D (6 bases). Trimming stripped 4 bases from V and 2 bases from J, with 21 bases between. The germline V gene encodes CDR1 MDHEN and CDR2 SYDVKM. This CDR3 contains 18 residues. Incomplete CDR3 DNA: TGTGCCAGCAGTTCCCTACTAGCAACTGGGAGGACCTACAATGAG. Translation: CASSSLLATGRTYNE. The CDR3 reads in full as CASSSLLATGRTYNEQFF.